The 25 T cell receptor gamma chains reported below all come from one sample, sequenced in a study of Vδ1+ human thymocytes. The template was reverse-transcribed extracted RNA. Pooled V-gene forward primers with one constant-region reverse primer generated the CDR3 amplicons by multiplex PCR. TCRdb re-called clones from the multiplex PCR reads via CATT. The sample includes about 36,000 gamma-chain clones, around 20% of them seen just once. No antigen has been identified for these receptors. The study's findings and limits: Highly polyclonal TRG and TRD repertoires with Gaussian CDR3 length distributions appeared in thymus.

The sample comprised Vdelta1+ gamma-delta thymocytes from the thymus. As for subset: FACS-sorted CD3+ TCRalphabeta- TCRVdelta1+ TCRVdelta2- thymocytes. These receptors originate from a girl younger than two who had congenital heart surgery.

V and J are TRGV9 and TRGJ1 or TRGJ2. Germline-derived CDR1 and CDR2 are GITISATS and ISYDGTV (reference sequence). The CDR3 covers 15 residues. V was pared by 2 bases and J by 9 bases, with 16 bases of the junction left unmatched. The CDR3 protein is CALWEASARIRKKLF. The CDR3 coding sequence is TGTGCCTTGTGGGAGGCTAGCGCGCGTATCCGTAAGAAACTCTTT.

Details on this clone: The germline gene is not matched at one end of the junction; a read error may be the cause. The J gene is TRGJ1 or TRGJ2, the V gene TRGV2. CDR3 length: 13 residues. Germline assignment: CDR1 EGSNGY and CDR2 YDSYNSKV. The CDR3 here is CATRDGGYYKKLF. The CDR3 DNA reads TGTGCCACCCGGGACGGTGGTTATTATAAGAAACTCTTT.

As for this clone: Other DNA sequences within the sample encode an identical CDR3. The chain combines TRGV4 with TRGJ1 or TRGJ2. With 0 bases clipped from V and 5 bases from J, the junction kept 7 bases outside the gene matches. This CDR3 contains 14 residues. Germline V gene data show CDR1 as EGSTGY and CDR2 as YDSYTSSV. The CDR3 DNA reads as TGTGCCACCTGGGATGGGCCTTGGGATTATAAGAAACTCTTT. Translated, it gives CATWDGPWDYKKLF.

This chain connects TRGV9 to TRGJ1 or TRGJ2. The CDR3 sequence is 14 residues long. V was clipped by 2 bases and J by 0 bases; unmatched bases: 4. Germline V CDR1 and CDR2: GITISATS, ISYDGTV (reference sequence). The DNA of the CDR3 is TGTGCCTTGTGGGAGGCCGGGAATTATTATAAGAAACTCTTT. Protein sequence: CALWEAGNYYKKLF.

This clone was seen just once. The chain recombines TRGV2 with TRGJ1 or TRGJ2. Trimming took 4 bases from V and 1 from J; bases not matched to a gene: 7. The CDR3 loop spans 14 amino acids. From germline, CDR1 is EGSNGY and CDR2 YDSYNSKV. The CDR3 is CATWERQNYYKKLF. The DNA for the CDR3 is TGTGCCACCTGGGAGCGCCAAAATTATTATAAGAAACTCTTT.

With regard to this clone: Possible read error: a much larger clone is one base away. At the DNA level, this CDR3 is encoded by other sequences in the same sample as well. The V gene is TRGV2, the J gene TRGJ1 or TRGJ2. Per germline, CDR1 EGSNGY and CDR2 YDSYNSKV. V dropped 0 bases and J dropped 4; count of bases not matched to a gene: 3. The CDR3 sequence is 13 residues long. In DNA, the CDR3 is TGTGCCACCTGGGACGGGGACTATTATAAGAAACTCTTT. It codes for CATWDGDYYKKLF.

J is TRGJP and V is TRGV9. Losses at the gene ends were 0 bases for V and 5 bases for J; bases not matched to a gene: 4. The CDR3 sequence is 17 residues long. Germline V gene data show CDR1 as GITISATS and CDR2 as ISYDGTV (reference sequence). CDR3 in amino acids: CALWEVFEELGKKIKVF. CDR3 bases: TGTGCCTTGTGGGAGGTGTTTGAAGAGTTGGGCAAAAAAATCAAGGTATTT.

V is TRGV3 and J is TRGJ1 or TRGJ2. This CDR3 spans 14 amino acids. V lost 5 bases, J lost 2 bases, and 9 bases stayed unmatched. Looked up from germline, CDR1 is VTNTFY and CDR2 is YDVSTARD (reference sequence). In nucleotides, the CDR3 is TGTGCCACCTGGGTCCCATCCTATTATTATAAGAAACTCTTT. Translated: CATWVPSYYYKKLF.

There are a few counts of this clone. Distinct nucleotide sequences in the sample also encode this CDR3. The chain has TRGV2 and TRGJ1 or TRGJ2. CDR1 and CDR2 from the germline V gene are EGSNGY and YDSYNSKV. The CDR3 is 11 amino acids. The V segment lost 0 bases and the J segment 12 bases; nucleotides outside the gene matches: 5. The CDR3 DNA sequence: TGTGCCACCTGGGACGGGCGTCGGAAACTCTTT. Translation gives CATWDGRRKLF.

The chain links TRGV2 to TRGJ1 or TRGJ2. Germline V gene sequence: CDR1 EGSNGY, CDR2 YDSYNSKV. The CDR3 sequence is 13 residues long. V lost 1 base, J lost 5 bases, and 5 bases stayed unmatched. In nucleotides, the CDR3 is TGTGCCACCTGGGACGGTACCAATTATAAGAAACTCTTT. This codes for CATWDGTNYKKLF.

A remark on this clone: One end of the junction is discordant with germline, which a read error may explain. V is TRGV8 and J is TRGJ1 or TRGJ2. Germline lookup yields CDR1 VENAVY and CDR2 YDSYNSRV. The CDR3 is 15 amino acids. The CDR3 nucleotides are TGTGCTACCTGGGACACACCTAGCAAGTATTATAAGAAGCTCTTT. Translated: CATWDTPSKYYKKLF.

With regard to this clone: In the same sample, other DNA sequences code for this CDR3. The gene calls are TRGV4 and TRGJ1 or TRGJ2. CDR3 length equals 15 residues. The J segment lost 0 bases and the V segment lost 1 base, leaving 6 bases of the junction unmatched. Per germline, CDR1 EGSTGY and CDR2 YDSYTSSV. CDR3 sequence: CATWDGPSNYYKKLF. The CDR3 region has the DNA TGTGCCACCTGGGATGGCCCTTCGAATTATTATAAGAAACTCTTT.

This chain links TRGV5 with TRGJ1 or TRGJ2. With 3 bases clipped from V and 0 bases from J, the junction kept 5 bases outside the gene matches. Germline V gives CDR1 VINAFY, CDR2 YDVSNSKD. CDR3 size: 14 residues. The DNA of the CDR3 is TGTGCCACCTGGGACGCAAAGAATTATTATAAGAAACTCTTT. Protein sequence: CATWDAKNYYKKLF.

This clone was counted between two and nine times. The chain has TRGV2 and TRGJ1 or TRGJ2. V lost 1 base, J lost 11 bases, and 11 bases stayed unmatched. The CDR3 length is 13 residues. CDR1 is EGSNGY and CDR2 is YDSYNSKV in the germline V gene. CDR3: CATWDGLGRQKLF. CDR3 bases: TGTGCCACCTGGGACGGCCTCGGGCGGCAGAAACTCTTT.

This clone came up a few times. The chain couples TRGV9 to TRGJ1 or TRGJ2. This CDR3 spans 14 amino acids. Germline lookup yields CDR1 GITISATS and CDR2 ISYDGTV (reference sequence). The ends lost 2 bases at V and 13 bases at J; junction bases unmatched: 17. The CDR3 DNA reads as TGTGCCTTGTGGGAGGCCCCCGACTACCTAAGAAAACTCTTT. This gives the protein CALWEAPDYLRKLF.

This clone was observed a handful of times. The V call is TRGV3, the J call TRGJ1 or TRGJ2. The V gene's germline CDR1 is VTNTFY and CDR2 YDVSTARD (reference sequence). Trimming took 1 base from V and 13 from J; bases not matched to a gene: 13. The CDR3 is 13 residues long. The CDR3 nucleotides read TGTGCCACCTGGGACAGACCCAACTGGGGAAAACTCTTT. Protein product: CATWDRPNWGKLF.

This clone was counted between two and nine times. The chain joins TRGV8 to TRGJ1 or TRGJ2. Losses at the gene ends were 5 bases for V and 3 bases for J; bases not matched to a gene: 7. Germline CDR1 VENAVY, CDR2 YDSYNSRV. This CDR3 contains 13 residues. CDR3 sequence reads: CATWVGSYYKKLF. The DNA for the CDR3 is TGTGCCACCTGGGTTGGGAGTTATTATAAGAAACTCTTT.

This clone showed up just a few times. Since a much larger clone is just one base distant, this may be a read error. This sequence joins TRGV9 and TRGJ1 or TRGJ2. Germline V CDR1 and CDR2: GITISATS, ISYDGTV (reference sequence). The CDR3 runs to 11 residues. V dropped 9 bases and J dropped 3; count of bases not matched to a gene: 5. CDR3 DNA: TGTGCCTTGGGGGGTTATTATAAGAAACTCTTT. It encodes CALGGYYKKLF.

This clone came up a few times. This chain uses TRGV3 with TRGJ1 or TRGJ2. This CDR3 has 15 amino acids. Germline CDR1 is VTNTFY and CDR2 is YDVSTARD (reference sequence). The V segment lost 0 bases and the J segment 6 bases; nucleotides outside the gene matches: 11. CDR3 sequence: CATWDRLRPIYKKLF. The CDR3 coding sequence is TGTGCCACCTGGGACAGGCTCCGCCCTATTTATAAGAAACTCTTT.

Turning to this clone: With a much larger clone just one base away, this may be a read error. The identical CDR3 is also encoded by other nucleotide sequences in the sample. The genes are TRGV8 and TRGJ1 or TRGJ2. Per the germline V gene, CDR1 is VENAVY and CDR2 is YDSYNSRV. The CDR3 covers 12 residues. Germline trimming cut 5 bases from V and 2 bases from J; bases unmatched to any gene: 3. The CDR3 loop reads CATWGYYYKKLF. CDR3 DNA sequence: TGTGCCACCTGGGGCTATTATTATAAGAAACTCTTT.

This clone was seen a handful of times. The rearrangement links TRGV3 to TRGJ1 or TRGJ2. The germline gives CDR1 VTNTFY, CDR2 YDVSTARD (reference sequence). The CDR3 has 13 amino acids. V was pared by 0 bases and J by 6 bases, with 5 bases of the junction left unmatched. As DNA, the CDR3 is TGTGCCACCTGGGACAGGCTAGTTTATAAGAAACTCTTT. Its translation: CATWDRLVYKKLF.

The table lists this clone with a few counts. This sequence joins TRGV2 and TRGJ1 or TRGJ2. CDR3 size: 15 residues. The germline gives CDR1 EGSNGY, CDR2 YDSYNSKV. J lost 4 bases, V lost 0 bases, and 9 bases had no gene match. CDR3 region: CATWDGPVRYYKKLF. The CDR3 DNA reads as TGTGCCACCTGGGACGGGCCAGTGAGGTATTATAAGAAACTCTTT.

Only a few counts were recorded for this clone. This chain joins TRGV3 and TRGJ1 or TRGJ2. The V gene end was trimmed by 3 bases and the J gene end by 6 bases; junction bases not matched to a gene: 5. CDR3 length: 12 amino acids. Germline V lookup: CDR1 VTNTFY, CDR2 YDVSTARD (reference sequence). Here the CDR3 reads CATWDSLYKKLF. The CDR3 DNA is TGTGCCACCTGGGACTCCCTTTATAAGAAACTCTTT.

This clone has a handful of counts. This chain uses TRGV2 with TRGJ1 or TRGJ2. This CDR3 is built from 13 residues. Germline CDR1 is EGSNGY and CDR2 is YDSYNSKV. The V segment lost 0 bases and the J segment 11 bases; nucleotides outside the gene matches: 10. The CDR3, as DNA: TGTGCCACCTGGGACGGGCAGAGGGAGGAGAAACTCTTT. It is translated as CATWDGQREEKLF.

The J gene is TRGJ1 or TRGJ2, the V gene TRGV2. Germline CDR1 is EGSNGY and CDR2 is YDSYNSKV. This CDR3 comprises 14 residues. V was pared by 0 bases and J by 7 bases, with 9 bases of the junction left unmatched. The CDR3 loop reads CATWDGPTPYKKLF. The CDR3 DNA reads TGTGCCACCTGGGACGGGCCCACCCCATATAAGAAACTCTTT.